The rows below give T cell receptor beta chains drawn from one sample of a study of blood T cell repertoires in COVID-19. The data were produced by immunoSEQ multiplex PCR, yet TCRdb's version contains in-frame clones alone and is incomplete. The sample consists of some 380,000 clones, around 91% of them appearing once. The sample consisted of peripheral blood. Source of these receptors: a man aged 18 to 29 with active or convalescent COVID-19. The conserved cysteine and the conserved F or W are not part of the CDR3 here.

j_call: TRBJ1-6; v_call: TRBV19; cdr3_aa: ASNYEDSYNSPLH
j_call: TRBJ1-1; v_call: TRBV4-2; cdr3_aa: ASSPGENRGTEAF
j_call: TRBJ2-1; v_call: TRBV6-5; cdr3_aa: ASRDSGRALNEQF
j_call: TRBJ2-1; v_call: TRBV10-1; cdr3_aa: ASRKTGGPYNEQF
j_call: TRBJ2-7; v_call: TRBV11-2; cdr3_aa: ASSLSQTYEQY
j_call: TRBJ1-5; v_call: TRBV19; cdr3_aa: ASSYRGSNQPQH
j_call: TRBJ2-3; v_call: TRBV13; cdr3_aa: ASSPPGSGGAGDTQY
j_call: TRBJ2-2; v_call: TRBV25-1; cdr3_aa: ASSKQGWDTGELF
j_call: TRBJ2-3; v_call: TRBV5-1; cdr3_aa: ASSLYGGGQDTQY
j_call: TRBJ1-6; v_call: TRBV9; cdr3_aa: ASSVGQGYSPLH
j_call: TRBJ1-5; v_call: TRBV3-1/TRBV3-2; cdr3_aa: ASSQIGTGNQPQH
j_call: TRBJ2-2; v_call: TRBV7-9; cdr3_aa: ASSFILAGDLNTGELF
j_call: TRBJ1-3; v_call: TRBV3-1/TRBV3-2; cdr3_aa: ASSQTRGGKRNTIY
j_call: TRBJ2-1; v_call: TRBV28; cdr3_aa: ASSSRTTSGIHEQF
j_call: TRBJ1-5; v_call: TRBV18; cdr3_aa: ASSPGANNQPQH
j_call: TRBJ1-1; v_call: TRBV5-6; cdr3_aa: ASSLSVTSQRNEAF
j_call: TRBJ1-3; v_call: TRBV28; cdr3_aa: ASSSGQRLGGNTIY
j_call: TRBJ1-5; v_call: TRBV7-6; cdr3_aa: ASSSGQGLRQPQH
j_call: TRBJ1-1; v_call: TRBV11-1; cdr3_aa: ASSLANRQGMVNTEAF
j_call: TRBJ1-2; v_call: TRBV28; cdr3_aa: ASMPFDRGFYGYT
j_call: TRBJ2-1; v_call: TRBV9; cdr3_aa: ASSTGSEQF
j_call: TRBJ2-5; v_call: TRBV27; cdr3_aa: ASSLRVDSGFQETQY
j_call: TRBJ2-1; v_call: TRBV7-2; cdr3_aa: ASSLGGRVNEQF
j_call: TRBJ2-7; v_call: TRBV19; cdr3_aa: ASSFSDLNSYEQY
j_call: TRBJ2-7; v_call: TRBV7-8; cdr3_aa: ASSFAQDYEQY
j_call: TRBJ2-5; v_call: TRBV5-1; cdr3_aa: ASSLFAESGTQY
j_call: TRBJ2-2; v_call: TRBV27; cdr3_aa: ASSLSKLTGTSGSTGELF
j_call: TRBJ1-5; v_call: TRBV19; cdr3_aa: ASSTPLRGQPQH
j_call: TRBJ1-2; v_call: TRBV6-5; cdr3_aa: ASKNRGRGYT
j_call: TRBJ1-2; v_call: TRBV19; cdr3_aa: ASARSHGYT
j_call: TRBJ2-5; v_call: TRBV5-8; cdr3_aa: ASSWGGRQETQY
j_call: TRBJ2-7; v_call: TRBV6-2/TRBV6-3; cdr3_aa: ASSGDTYEQY
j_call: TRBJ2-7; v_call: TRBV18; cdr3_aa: ASSAGQGGYEQY
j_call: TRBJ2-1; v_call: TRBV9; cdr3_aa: ASSVAAGSSYNEQF
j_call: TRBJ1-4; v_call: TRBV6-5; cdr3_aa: ASSRVGNEKLF
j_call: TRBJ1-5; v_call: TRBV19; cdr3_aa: ASSLRDIYQPQH
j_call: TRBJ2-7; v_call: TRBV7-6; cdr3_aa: ASSVTGQGRNEQY
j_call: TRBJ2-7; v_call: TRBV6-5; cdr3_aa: ASSSAGTGSYEQY
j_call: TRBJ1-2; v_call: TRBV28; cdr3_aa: ASSPPGQNNYGYT
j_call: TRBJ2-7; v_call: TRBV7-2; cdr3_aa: ASSRTGGTSGFSSYEQY
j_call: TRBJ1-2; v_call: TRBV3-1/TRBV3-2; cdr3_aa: ASSPGYPGTVANYGYT
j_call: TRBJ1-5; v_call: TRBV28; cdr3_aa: ASSLQGFGQPQH
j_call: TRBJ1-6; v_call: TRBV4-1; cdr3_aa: ASSQVSGTQNSPLH